One and the same sample provided the 30 T cell receptor beta chains below, sequenced in a study of T cell repertoires in cytomegalovirus infection. Their specific antigens are unknown. One entry per CDR3 protein, called by TCRdb with MiXCR from the reads. The table lists nearly 700,000 distinct CDR3 sequences, 30% to 35% of them singletons. This specimen consisted of cultured PBMCs, obtained from culture after CMV antigen stimulation. Source of these receptors: a human donor in good health (CMV status not recorded). Some clones in this sample may be carry-over from other donors' samples.

This clonotype was counted a few times. The chain couples TRBV7-6 to TRBJ1-3, with 7 bases fitting TRBD1. J gave up 0 bases and V 5 bases, and 7 bases lay outside the gene matches. The CDR3 spans 16 residues. Germline V gives CDR1 SGHVS, CDR2 FNYEAQ. The chain's CDR3 is CASSPQTGSSGNTIYF. The CDR3 nucleotides are TGTGCCAGCAGCCCCCAGACAGGGAGCTCTGGAAACACCATATATTTT. Complete variable domain (other parts from reference TRBV7-6 and TRBJ1-3): GAGVSQSPRYKVTKRGQDVALRCDPISGHVSLYWYRQALGQGPEFLTYFNYEAQQDKSGLPNDRFSAERPEGSISTLTIQRTEQRDSAMYRCASSPQTGSSGNTIYFGEGSWLTVV.

The J gene is TRBJ1-6, the V gene TRBV6-6; 7 positions agree with TRBD1. Germline CDR1 reads MNHNY; CDR2 reads SVGAGI (reference sequence). V shed 0 bases, J shed 13 bases, and the junction held 6 bases outside the gene matches. The CDR3 is 14 residues long. This CDR3 reads CASSYSGGAGPLHF. The CDR3 nucleotides are TGTGCCAGCAGTTACTCAGGGGGCGCAGGTCCCCTCCACTTT.

This clonotype was recorded at least ten times. The chain combines TRBV7-2 with TRBJ1-5; D is undetermined. Trimming took off 5 bases at V and 4 bases at J, with 9 bases between the two ends. Germline CDR1 is SGHTA and CDR2 is FQGNSA. CDR3 size: 13 residues. The CDR3 nucleotides read TGTGCCAGCAGCAGACGGTGGAATCAGCCCCAGCATTTT. This gives the protein CASSRRWNQPQHF. The full variable domain, in which reference TRBV7-2 and TRBJ1-5 provide the parts outside the CDR3, is GAGVSQSPSNKVTEKGKDVELRCDPISGHTALYWYRQSLGQGLEFLIYFQGNSAPDKSGLPSDRFSAERTGGSVSTLTIQRTQQEDSAVYLCASSRRWNQPQHFGDGTRLSIL.

V usage is TRBV6-2 or TRBV6-3 and J usage is TRBJ2-5; 10 nucleotides agree with TRBD2. The CDR3 sequence is 15 residues long. Germline V lookup: CDR1 MNHEY, CDR2 SVGEGT. Trimming at V came to 3 bases and at J to 4 bases, leaving 5 bases not matched to a gene. The CDR3 here is CASSYPAGGAETQYF. The CDR3 nucleotides read TGTGCCAGCAGTTATCCAGCGGGAGGGGCAGAGACCCAGTACTTC.

This clonotype has at least ten counts. This chain uses TRBV12-3 or TRBV12-4 with TRBJ1-4; D is uncertain. The CDR3 covers 16 residues. The ends were cut back, 6 bases at V and 5 bases at J, with 19 bases in the middle. Here the CDR3 reads CASSPTFSQLNEKLFF. In DNA, the CDR3 is TGTGCCAGCAGCCCCACGTTTAGTCAGCTAAATGAAAAACTGTTTTTT.

The chain uses TRBV6-6 and TRBJ2-7; tentative D call: TRBD2 (6 bases). CDR3 length: 13 amino acids. CDR1 is MNHNY, CDR2 SVGAGI, per germline (reference sequence). The CDR3 protein is CPPTLGGSYEQYF. The CDR3, as DNA: TGTCCTCCGACCTTGGGGGGAAGCTACGAGCAGTACTTC.

This clonotype appeared a few times. The chain couples TRBV7-2 to TRBJ2-3, with 8 bases aligning to TRBD2. Germline CDR1 is SGHTA and CDR2 is FQGNSA. Germline trimming cut 2 bases from V and 5 bases from J; bases unmatched to any gene: 18. The CDR3 runs 19 residues. CDR3 protein: CASSLIPGWVAGPEDTQYF. The CDR3, as DNA: TGTGCCAGCAGCTTAATTCCCGGGTGGGTAGCGGGACCGGAAGATACGCAGTATTTT. Filled out from reference TRBV7-2 and TRBJ2-3, the complete variable domain reads GAGVSQSPSNKVTEKGKDVELRCDPISGHTALYWYRQSLGQGLEFLIYFQGNSAPDKSGLPSDRFSAERTGGSVSTLTIQRTQQEDSAVYLCASSLIPGWVAGPEDTQYFGPGTRLTVL.

J is TRBJ1-1 and V is TRBV9; 8 bases line up with TRBD1. V was pared by 4 bases and J by 5 bases, with 16 bases of the junction left unmatched. This CDR3 is built from 17 residues. Germline V gives CDR1 SGDLS, CDR2 YYNGEE. DNA of the CDR3: TGTGCCAGCAGCCCCCGGTGGGGACAGGAAAAGAGGACTGAAGCTTTCTTT. This gives the protein CASSPRWGQEKRTEAFF.

The genes are TRBV3-1 and TRBJ1-2, with a tentative D call TRBD1 (6 bases). Per germline, CDR1 LGHDT and CDR2 YNNKEL (reference sequence). The length of the CDR3 is 14 residues. V dropped 3 bases and J dropped 4 bases, with 12 bases sitting between them. This CDR3 is CASSHETGIYGYTF. CDR3 bases: TGTGCCAGCAGCCACGAAACAGGGATCTATGGCTACACCTTC.

The V and J genes are TRBV9 and TRBJ1-2, with 8 bases lining up with TRBD1. This CDR3 contains 18 residues. Looked up from germline, CDR1 is SGDLS and CDR2 is YYNGEE. V lost 3 bases to trimming and J lost 1 base; unmatched junction nucleotides: 14. In DNA, the CDR3 is TGTGCCAGCAGCGCGAGACCCTTGGGACAGGCCTATAACTATGGCTACACCTTC. It codes for CASSARPLGQAYNYGYTF. Full variable domain (remainder filled in from reference TRBV9 and TRBJ1-2): DSGVTQTPKHLITATGQRVTLRCSPRSGDLSVYWYQQSLDQGLQFLIQYYNGEERAKGNILERFSAQQFPDLHSELNLSSLELGDSALYFCASSARPLGQAYNYGYTFGSGTRLTVV.

The table lists this clonotype with many counts. V and J are TRBV7-8 and TRBJ2-7; D may be TRBD1 (6 bases). V was pared by 6 bases and J by 4 bases, with 22 bases between. CDR1 is SGHVS, CDR2 FQNEAQ, per germline. The CDR3 contains 16 residues. This CDR3 reads CASSSRRTTGLYEQYF. Here the CDR3 DNA reads TGTGCCAGCAGTTCCAGGAGGACGACAGGCCTATACGAGCAGTACTTC.

This sequence joins TRBV5-1 and TRBJ2-2; perhaps TRBD1 as D (6 bases). The CDR3 sequence is 16 residues long. Germline lookup yields CDR1 SGHRS and CDR2 YFSETQ. V shed 4 bases and J shed 0 bases, with 13 bases lying between them. Here the CDR3 reads CASSQQGTSNTGELFF. CDR3 bases: TGCGCCAGCAGCCAACAGGGTACGTCGAACACCGGGGAGCTGTTTTTT.

This clonotype has only a few counts. This rearrangement joins TRBV4-2 to TRBJ1-5; the D is unclear. This CDR3 region has 15 residues. Germline V lookup: CDR1 LGHNA, CDR2 YNFKEQ. Trimming removed 0 bases at V and 7 bases at J, with 13 bases between. The CDR3 spells CASSQEAADPQPQHF. The CDR3 nucleotides are TGTGCCAGCAGCCAAGAAGCGGCTGATCCGCAGCCCCAGCATTTT.

The chain combines TRBV19 with TRBJ2-7; 8 nucleotides align to TRBD2. The CDR3 spans 16 residues. Germline assignment: CDR1 LNHDA and CDR2 SQIVND (reference sequence). The V segment lost 7 bases and the J segment 4 bases; nucleotides outside the gene matches: 15. The CDR3 DNA is TGTGCCAGTACTCCATCCTTTCGAGCGGGAGCGTACGAGCAGTACTTC. Residues: CASTPSFRAGAYEQYF.

This chain connects TRBV6-1 to TRBJ2-1; D possibly corresponds to TRBD2 (5 bases). The CDR3 is 13 residues long. Per the germline V gene, CDR1 is MNHNS and CDR2 is SASEGT. V was clipped by 4 bases and J by 8 bases, with 12 bases between them. CDR3: CASSVVGSDEQFF. The CDR3 region has the DNA TGTGCCAGCAGTGTCGTAGGTAGCGATGAGCAGTTCTTC.

This clonotype was counted many times. The genes are TRBV7-2 and TRBJ1-6, with D hard to call. From germline, CDR1 is SGHTA and CDR2 FQGNSA. The V gene lost 3 bases and the J gene lost 0 bases, with 6 bases spanning the gap. The CDR3 contains 15 residues. The DNA of the CDR3 is TGTGCCAGCAGCTTTGGCAGCTCCTATAATTCACCCCTCCACTTT. Encoded protein: CASSFGSSYNSPLHF.

The chain is built from TRBV12-3 or TRBV12-4 and TRBJ1-2; D call uncertain. This CDR3 spans 15 amino acids. V shed 5 bases and J shed 5 bases, with 18 bases lying between them. The CDR3 DNA reads as TGTGCCAGCAGTGCCTCGGAGGCCCAAATTTATGGCTACACCTTC. It is translated as CASSASEAQIYGYTF.

This sequence joins TRBV12-3 or TRBV12-4 and TRBJ2-1, with a possible D match to TRBD2 (5 bases). The CDR3 has 14 residues. Trimming pared 2 bases from V and 7 bases from J, leaving 12 bases between. Here the CDR3 reads CASSLRGSGNEQFF. CDR3 coding DNA: TGTGCCAGCAGTTTAAGAGGGAGTGGTAATGAGCAGTTCTTC.

This clonotype has more than one count but fewer than ten. The chain links TRBV27 to TRBJ1-2, with 8 bases fitting TRBD1. V lost 6 bases, J lost 6 bases, and 9 bases stayed unmatched. The CDR3 length is 14 residues. The germline gives CDR1 MNHEY, CDR2 SMNVEV (reference sequence). In nucleotides, the CDR3 is TGTGCCAGCAGACTACAGGGGGGATTAGATGGCTACACCTTC. Its translation: CASRLQGGLDGYTF.

This clonotype was observed a few times. The rearrangement uses TRBV3-1 and TRBJ2-7, with 8 bases lining up with TRBD2. The J segment lost 8 bases and the V segment lost 1 base, leaving 10 bases of the junction unmatched. Germline CDR1 and CDR2: LGHDT and YNNKEL (reference sequence). The CDR3 consists of 15 residues. This CDR3 is CASSQGSGSRIKQYF. DNA of the CDR3: TGTGCCAGCAGCCAAGGGAGCGGGAGTAGGATCAAGCAGTACTTC.

V gene TRBV7-9 combines with J gene TRBJ1-1; no clear D. The V end lost 1 base, the J end lost 6 bases, and 9 bases lay between the germline ends. CDR3 size: 13 residues. Germline CDR1 and CDR2: SEHNR and FQNEAQ (reference sequence). The CDR3 protein is CASSLEGSPEAFF. CDR3 in DNA: TGTGCCAGCAGCTTAGAGGGCAGCCCTGAAGCTTTCTTT. The full variable domain, its missing parts supplied by reference TRBV7-9 and TRBJ1-1, is DTGVSQNPRHKITKRGQNVTFRCDPISEHNRLYWYRQTLGQGPEFLTYFQNEAQLEKSRLLSDRFSAERPKGSFSTLEIQRTEQGDSAMYLCASSLEGSPEAFFGQGTRLTVV.

To note about this clonotype: A read error may be the cause here, since a much bigger clone is one base away. This chain uses TRBV7-2 with TRBJ2-5; D is possibly TRBD1 (6 bases). The V gene's germline CDR1 is SGHTA and CDR2 FQGNSA. The CDR3 has 12 residues. With 5 bases removed from V and 7 bases from J, the gap between germline ends came to 11 bases. CDR3 DNA sequence: TGTGCCAGCAGCCAAGGGGGTTCGACCCAGTACTTC. It translates to CASSQGGSTQYF.

The rearrangement links TRBV5-1 to TRBJ2-5, with D perhaps TRBD1 (5 bases). Germline values: CDR1 SGHRS, CDR2 YFSETQ. This CDR3 contains 15 residues. Between the trimmed V and J ends, which lost 1 base and 4 bases, there was a span of 14 bases. CDR3 in amino acids: CASSLITDSGETQYF. The CDR3 DNA reads as TGCGCCAGCAGCTTGATAACCGACAGTGGAGAGACCCAGTACTTC.

This clonotype was found a few times. This chain links TRBV7-2 with TRBJ1-2; weak D call: TRBD1 (6 bases). Germline V gene sequence: CDR1 SGHTA, CDR2 FQGNSA. Trimming pared 5 bases from V and 7 bases from J, leaving 20 bases between. The length of the CDR3 is 15 residues. This CDR3 is CASSETGSLVGGYTF. Here the CDR3 DNA reads TGTGCCAGCAGCGAGACAGGATCCTTGGTGGGTGGCTACACCTTC.

The chain recombines TRBV4-3 with TRBJ1-2, with 8 bases identical to TRBD1. CDR1 and CDR2 from the germline V gene are LGHNA and YSLEER. With 4 bases clipped from V and 6 bases from J, the junction kept 13 bases outside the gene matches. The CDR3 is 16 amino acids. The CDR3 protein is CASSPSRTGRINGYTF. The DNA of the CDR3 is TGCGCCAGCAGCCCCAGCCGGACAGGGAGAATCAATGGCTACACCTTC.

The V call is TRBV19, the J call TRBJ2-3; 9 nucleotides agree with TRBD1. Germline lookup yields CDR1 LNHDA and CDR2 SQIVND (reference sequence). V shed 4 bases and J 5 bases; nucleotides not matched to a gene: 7. The CDR3 has 15 amino acids. The CDR3 nucleotides are TGTGCCAGTAGTACGACAGGGGGTATCGGAGATACGCAGTATTTT. Translated, it gives CASSTTGGIGDTQYF.

The V gene is TRBV5-8, the J gene TRBJ1-2; D remains unclear. This CDR3 spans 13 amino acids. V was clipped by 6 bases and J by 7 bases, with 16 bases between them. The germline gives CDR1 SGHTS, CDR2 YDEGEE. The CDR3 DNA sequence: TGTGCCAGCACCTGGAGAGGGAAAGGTGGCTACACCTTC. Protein product: CASTWRGKGGYTF.

The rearrangement joins TRBV15 to TRBJ2-3; D is unresolved. The germline V gene encodes CDR1 LNHNV and CDR2 YYDKDF (reference sequence). The CDR3 loop spans 12 amino acids. Trimming stripped 2 bases from V and 2 bases from J, with 2 bases between. CDR3 sequence reads: CATSRNTDTQYF. The CDR3 nucleotides are TGTGCCACCAGCAGAAACACAGATACGCAGTATTTT.

This clonotype was observed a few times. The chain uses TRBV7-2 and TRBJ2-1, with 14 nucleotides matching TRBD2. The CDR3 runs 14 residues. The V and J ends lost 5 bases and 13 bases, in that order; junction bases with no gene match: 7. The germline V gene has CDR1 SGHTA and CDR2 FQGNSA. The CDR3 coding sequence is TGTGCCAGCAGCACGGGACTAGCGGGAGTAGCCCAGTTCTTC. Translation: CASSTGLAGVAQFF.

The gene calls are TRBV7-8 and TRBJ2-7; D is uncertain. The CDR3 extends over 14 amino acids. The ends were cut back, 1 base at V and 7 bases at J, with 14 bases in the middle. Germline-derived CDR1 and CDR2 are SGHVS and FQNEAQ. The CDR3 is CASSLDHSPPEQYF. Here the CDR3 DNA reads TGTGCCAGCAGCTTAGACCACAGCCCGCCTGAGCAGTACTTC.